The 20 T cell receptor beta chains given below trace back to one sample, sequenced in a study of early T cells in non-severe SARS-CoV-2 infection (dated by TCRdb to about 2021). The library was generated by 5' RACE. The sample was run on a NextSeq 500. Using fastp trimming at Q25 and MiXCR clonotype assembly, TCRdb reanalyzed the public sequencing data and kept in-frame beta chains. One record per CDR3 amino acid sequence lists the most common genes and DNA. Counted in this sample were tens of thousands of distinct CDR3 sequences; 14% to 15% of them appeared once. The ten most abundant clones make up 4.5% to 7% of the sample. The sequenced sample consisted of whole blood. These receptors all come from an adult who was a healthcare worker with PCR-confirmed SARS-CoV-2 infection or an uninfected control (not recorded which).

This chain joins TRBV6-5 and TRBJ1-2; TRBD1 agrees at 7 bases. Germline trimming cut 7 bases from V and 8 bases from J; bases unmatched to any gene: 10. This CDR3 comprises 13 residues. Germline-derived CDR1 and CDR2 are MNHEY and SVGAGI. As DNA, the CDR3 is TGTGCCAGCATCGGGACAGCCGGTGGAGGCTACACCTTC. As protein: CASIGTAGGGYTF.

J is TRBJ1-4 and V is TRBV28; no clear D. This CDR3 region has 12 residues. The V end lost 6 bases, the J end lost 8 bases, and 10 bases lay between the germline ends. Germline values: CDR1 MDHEN, CDR2 SYDVKM. The CDR3 is CASSMGREKLFF. CDR3 nucleotides: TGTGCCAGCAGCATGGGCCGCGAAAAACTGTTTTTT.

This clonotype was counted many times. V and J are TRBV14 and TRBJ2-3, with 11 bases identical to TRBD2. Germline CDR1 reads SGHDN; CDR2 reads FVKESK. This CDR3 is built from 17 residues. Germline trimming cut 3 bases from V and 2 bases from J; bases unmatched to any gene: 7. CDR3 sequence reads: CASSHRGTSGYTDTQYF. The CDR3 DNA sequence: TGTGCCAGCAGCCACCGCGGGACTAGCGGCTACACAGATACGCAGTATTTT.

The rearrangement joins TRBV28 to TRBJ2-3, with no clear D. The V gene's germline CDR1 is MDHEN and CDR2 SYDVKM. V dropped 10 bases and J dropped 6 bases, with 26 bases sitting between them. The CDR3 loop spans 16 amino acids. The chain's CDR3 is CATTLTGPSWADTQYF. In DNA form, the CDR3 reads TGTGCCACCACCCTAACTGGCCCATCGTGGGCGGATACGCAGTATTTT.

V gene TRBV5-4 combines with J gene TRBJ2-3; 10 bases are a match to TRBD2. V was clipped by 4 bases and J by 0 bases; unmatched bases: 5. Germline V gene sequence: CDR1 SGHNT, CDR2 YYREEE (reference sequence). The CDR3 is 16 residues long. The CDR3 sequence is CASSPGTSVSTDTQYF. The CDR3 DNA follows: TGTGCCAGCAGCCCCGGGACTAGCGTTAGCACAGATACGCAGTATTTT.

V is TRBV11-2 and J is TRBJ2-3; D is possibly TRBD2 (6 bases). Germline CDR1 and CDR2: SGHAT and FQNNGV. Trimming removed 1 base at V and 6 bases at J, with 11 bases between. The CDR3 runs to 14 residues. CDR3 in DNA: TGTGCCAGCAGCTTAGCGGGAGATACGGATACGCAGTATTTT. Translation gives CASSLAGDTDTQYF.

This clonotype was recorded at least ten times. The chain carries TRBV5-6 and TRBJ2-3, with D maybe TRBD2 (5 bases). This CDR3 has 12 residues. Germline CDR1 reads SGHDT; CDR2 reads YYEEEE. Trimming shortened V by 0 bases and J by 6 bases, and 5 bases separated the two germline ends. Written as DNA, the CDR3 is TGTGCCAGCAGCTTGGTAGCGGATACGCAGTATTTT. Protein sequence: CASSLVADTQYF.

The chain uses TRBV20-1 and TRBJ2-7; maybe TRBD1 (5 bases). With 0 bases removed from V and 7 bases from J, the gap between germline ends came to 16 bases. This CDR3 region has 14 residues. CDR1 and CDR2 (germline): DFQATT, SNEGSKA (reference sequence). CDR3 nucleotide sequence: TGCAGTGCTAGAGATCTAAACAGGCTGGGAGAGCAGTACTTC. It encodes CSARDLNRLGEQYF.

The genes are TRBV6-2 or TRBV6-3 and TRBJ2-5; the D gene is possibly TRBD2 (5 bases). This CDR3 comprises 15 residues. V was clipped by 0 bases and J by 4 bases, with 12 bases between them. In germline, CDR1 is MNHEY, CDR2 SVGEGT. In nucleotides, the CDR3 is TGTGCCAGCAGTTACTCGGCTCTAGCCGGAGAGACCCAGTACTTC. It specifies CASSYSALAGETQYF.

The genes are TRBV6-4 and TRBJ2-2; D uncertain. CDR3 length: 13 residues. Between the trimmed V and J ends, which lost 6 bases and 5 bases, there was a span of 10 bases. The V gene's germline CDR1 is MRHNA and CDR2 SNTAGT. This chain's CDR3 is CASSVDETGELFF. The CDR3 DNA sequence: TGTGCCAGCAGCGTTGACGAAACCGGGGAGCTGTTTTTT.

This clonotype occurred once. The gene calls are TRBV7-6 and TRBJ2-7; TRBD2 matches at 10 bases. CDR3 length: 13 amino acids. The junction had 1 base not matched to a gene; V was cut back by 4 bases and J by 4 bases. Germline V gene sequence: CDR1 SGHVS, CDR2 FNYEAQ. This chain's CDR3 is CASSSSGRYEQYF. The CDR3 DNA reads TGTGCCAGCAGCTCTAGCGGGAGATACGAGCAGTACTTC. Full variable domain (rest looked up from reference TRBV7-6 and TRBJ2-7): GAGVSQSPRYKVTKRGQDVALRCDPISGHVSLYWYRQALGQGPEFLTYFNYEAQQDKSGLPNDRFSAERPEGSISTLTIQRTEQRDSAMYRCASSSSGRYEQYFGPGTRLTVT.

Comment on this clonotype: One end of the junction does not line up with germline, which may come from a read error. The chain links TRBV29-1 to TRBJ2-3; weak D call: TRBD2 (5 bases). CDR3 length: 14 residues. From germline, CDR1 is SQVTM and CDR2 ANQGSEA. CDR3 protein: CSVEDQVRTHTQCF. CDR3 nucleotides: TGCAGCGTTGAAGATCAAGTCAGGACTCATACGCAGTGTTTT.

This clonotype has ten or more counts. The chain recombines TRBV10-3 with TRBJ2-2; possible D gene TRBD2, 6 bases. V lost 2 bases and J 3 bases, leaving 10 bases between the germline ends. CDR1 ENHRY and CDR2 SYGVKD come from the germline V gene. CDR3 length equals 15 residues. The CDR3 spells CAISEAGGDTGELFF. The CDR3, as DNA: TGTGCCATCAGTGAGGCCGGCGGGGACACCGGGGAGCTGTTTTTT.

A few counts support this clonotype. The chain carries TRBV5-1 and TRBJ2-7; 7 bases map to TRBD1. Per the germline V gene, CDR1 is SGHRS and CDR2 is YFSETQ. This CDR3 spans 15 amino acids. The ends lost 3 bases at V and 0 bases at J; junction bases unmatched: 6. The CDR3 DNA reads TGCGCCAGCAGCTACGGACAGGACAGCTCCTACGAGCAGTACTTC. Translating gives CASSYGQDSSYEQYF.

This clonotype was seen a few times. The chain recombines TRBV6-6 with TRBJ1-4; tentative D call: TRBD1 (5 bases). The CDR3 consists of 13 residues. V shed 9 bases and J shed 8 bases, with 16 bases lying between them. Germline lookup yields CDR1 MNHNY and CDR2 SVGAGI (reference sequence). The CDR3 reads CASSRGSGEKLFF. The CDR3 DNA sequence: TGTGCCAGTTCCCGGGGGTCAGGAGAAAAACTGTTTTTT.

This clonotype was counted at least ten times. The rearrangement joins TRBV4-3 to TRBJ2-7, with D unclear. Germline V gene sequence: CDR1 LGHNA, CDR2 YSLEER. The CDR3 is made up of 14 amino acids. V was clipped by 4 bases and J by 4 bases, with 14 bases between them. The CDR3 loop reads CASSPGADGYEQYF. The DNA of the CDR3 is TGCGCCAGCAGCCCCGGTGCCGATGGTTACGAGCAGTACTTC.

The rearrangement links TRBV7-9 to TRBJ2-7, with D perhaps given as TRBD1 or TRBD2 (6 bases each). Between the trimmed V and J ends, which lost 11 bases and 1 base, there was a span of 15 bases. CDR3 length equals 13 residues. Germline CDR1 SEHNR, CDR2 FQNEAQ (reference sequence). In DNA, the CDR3 is TGTGCCGTACCGGGGGCGCGGTCCTACGAGCAGTACTTC. Its protein is CAVPGARSYEQYF.

Only a few counts were recorded for this clonotype. The V gene is TRBV5-6, the J gene TRBJ2-7, with D unclear. Trimming pared 1 base from V and 3 bases from J, leaving 5 bases between. CDR1 is SGHDT, CDR2 YYEEEE, per germline. The CDR3 length is 12 residues. CDR3 amino acids: CASSLRRYEQYF. As DNA, the CDR3 is TGTGCCAGCAGCTTGAGGCGCTACGAGCAGTACTTC.

Remarks on this clonotype: This sequence may be a read error, since a much larger clone differs from it by one base. The chain couples TRBV5-4 to TRBJ1-4; tentatively, D is TRBD1 (5 bases). CDR3 length equals 15 residues. Looked up from germline, CDR1 is SGHNT and CDR2 is YYREEE (reference sequence). This CDR3 is CAGSWGRTTNEKLFF. The CDR3 coding sequence is TGTGCCGGCAGCTGGGGACGGACAACTAATGAAAAACTGTTTTTT.

This clonotype was seen many times. CDR3 coding DNA: TGCGCCAGCAGCCCGACCCAGGGCCCCTCTGCGGGCTACACCTTC. Amino acids: CASSPTQGPSAGYTF. V and J are TRBV10-1 and TRBJ1-2; weak D call: TRBD1 (5 bases). This CDR3 is 15 amino acids long. Germline CDR1 is WNHNN and CDR2 is SYGVQD (reference sequence). V lost 6 bases, J lost 8 bases, and 22 bases lay in between.